A single sample gave rise to the 5 T cell receptor beta chains below, sequenced in a study of CD8 T cells in ankylosing spondylitis. TCRdb recomputed calls from the 5' RACE reads with MiXCR, one row per CDR3 protein. Of fewer than 250,000 distinct CDR3 sequences in the sample, roughly a tenth were seen once. Specimen: blood, either unsorted or a sorted T cell fraction (not recorded which). These TCRs come from a male donor with ankylosing spondylitis or in good health (not recorded which).

The chain combines TRBV5-1 with TRBJ1-5, with D perhaps TRBD1 (6 bases). The V gene lost 4 bases and the J gene lost 5 bases, with 13 bases spanning the gap. The V gene's germline CDR1 is SGHRS and CDR2 YFSETQ. This CDR3 has 14 residues. CDR3 sequence (DNA): TGCGCCAGCAGCCCACAGGGTCTGGATCAGCCCCAGCATTTT. Residues: CASSPQGLDQPQHF.

In this sample, this clonotype turned up a few times. The rearrangement links TRBV27 to TRBJ2-2; 10 positions agree with TRBD2. CDR1 MNHEY and CDR2 SMNVEV come from the germline V gene (reference sequence). The CDR3 contains 17 residues. Trimming took 4 bases from V and 8 from J; bases not matched to a gene: 13. The CDR3 bases are TGTGCCAGCAGTTACAGGTGGGCTAGCGGGGGCTTGGGGGAGCTGTTTTTT. As protein: CASSYRWASGGLGELFF.

Only a few counts were recorded for this clonotype. The V call is TRBV3-1, the J call TRBJ1-1; D call uncertain. V lost 3 bases and J 5 bases, leaving 7 bases between the germline ends. CDR1 LGHDT and CDR2 YNNKEL come from the germline V gene (reference sequence). The CDR3 covers 12 residues. The CDR3 sequence: CASSQGRTEAFF. In nucleotides, the CDR3 is TGTGCCAGCAGCCAGGGAAGGACTGAAGCTTTCTTT.

Many counts were recorded for this clonotype. J is TRBJ1-1 and V is TRBV9; D is uncertain. From germline, CDR1 is SGDLS and CDR2 YYNGEE. The CDR3 runs to 15 residues. V lost 0 bases, J lost 3 bases, and 12 bases lay in between. The chain's CDR3 is CASSVGGDVDTEAFF. In nucleotides, the CDR3 is TGTGCCAGCAGCGTAGGTGGAGACGTAGACACTGAAGCTTTCTTT.

The sample holds many counts of this clonotype. V and J are TRBV29-1 and TRBJ2-7, with TRBD2 as a possible D gene (5 bases). The CDR3 covers 15 residues. CDR1 and CDR2 (germline): SQVTM, ANQGSEA. V was trimmed by 4 bases and J by 7 bases, leaving 23 bases between them. The CDR3 DNA reads TGCAGCGTTGCCTTGGGGTCTCCCCTCACTAGTGAGCAGTACTTC. Protein product: CSVALGSPLTSEQYF.